This T cell receptor (beta chain) is drawn from a study of T cells in localized non-small cell lung cancer. TCRdb keeps only in-frame clones here, not all; method: immunoSEQ multiplex PCR. This sample has tens of thousands of clones, with 86% found just once. Points from the study as a whole: Uninvolved adjacent lung had the highest recorded T cell clonality, with tumor below it. Prolonged overall survival went with higher T cell density in the blood. Median approximately 50 top-100 tumor clones were shared with paired adjacent lung. Sequencing, confined to only one tumor region, leaves heterogeneity possible.

A word on this clone: The target antigen is unknown.

There are 13 residues in the CDR3. The ends lost 8 bases at V and 10 bases at J; junction bases unmatched: 8. CDR1 GTSNPN and CDR2 SVGIG come from the germline V gene (reference sequence). The chain joins TRBV30 to TRBJ1-6, with 10 positions matching TRBD1. Sequencing used peripheral blood, obtained before any cancer treatment. This clonotype originated in a woman aged 35 to 70 with stage I lung adenocarcinoma. The CDR3 bases are TGTGCCGGATTGACGGGACAGGGGTCACCCCTCCACTTT. Its protein is CAGLTGQGSPLHF. The full variable domain, with the rest looked up from reference TRBV30 and TRBJ1-6, is SQTIHQWPATLVQPVGSPLSLECTVEGTSNPNLYWYRQAAGRGLQLLFYSVGIGQISSEVPQNLSASRPQDRQFILSSKKLLLSDSGFYLCAGLTGQGSPLHFGNGTRLTVT.